Listed below are T cell receptor beta chains from one sample, sequenced in a study of post-analysis software for immune sequencing data. TCRdb re-derived calls from the PCR reads in MiXCR, one entry per CDR3 protein. Found here are 600,000 to 700,000 distinct CDR3 sequences, 55% to 60% of them singletons; the top ten hold about 10%. Input material: blood. The receptors were gathered from a girl aged 2-15 years with multiple sclerosis. CDR3s include the opening cysteine and the closing phenylalanine or tryptophan. Each record gives: V gene, D gene, J gene, clone size, CDR3 protein, CDR3 DNA. A D gene is named only where the DNA matches it firmly. Clone size appears in some rows only: once, few, many, or a class for an expanded clone.

TRBV15	NA	TRBJ2-1	NA	CATSRDKGRGSYNEQFF	TGTGCCACCAGCAGAGATAAGGGAAGGGGCTCCTACAATGAGCAGTTCTTC
TRBV7-9	NA	TRBJ2-5	NA	CASSLLRVPQETQYF	TGTGCCAGCAGCTTACTGCGGGTCCCACAAGAGACCCAGTACTTC
TRBV13	TRBD1	TRBJ2-3	NA	CASRQGILSDTQYF	TGTGCCAGTAGACAGGGTATTTTGTCAGATACGCAGTATTTT
TRBV7-2	NA	TRBJ2-5	few	CASSPPGRGQETQYF	TGTGCCAGCAGCCCCCCGGGGAGGGGGCAGGAGACCCAGTACTTC
TRBV5-1	TRBD2	TRBJ2-7	NA	CASSLGEGYNEQYF	TGCGCCAGCAGCTTGGGGGAGGGCTACAATGAGCAGTACTTC
TRBV5-1	TRBD2	TRBJ2-1	NA	CASKGLAGYNEQFF	TGCGCCAGCAAGGGACTAGCGGGGTACAATGAGCAGTTCTTC
TRBV30	NA	TRBJ2-1	NA	CAWKALNEQFF	TGTGCCTGGAAAGCTTTGAATGAGCAGTTCTTC
TRBV12-3/TRBV12-4	NA	TRBJ2-5	NA	CASSLGTTQETQYF	TGTGCCAGCAGTTTAGGGACAACACAAGAGACCCAGTACTTC
TRBV6-6	TRBD1	TRBJ1-2	NA	CASSYADRGTDYGYTF	TGTGCCAGCAGTTACGCTGACAGGGGAACGGACTATGGCTACACCTTC
TRBV20-1	NA	TRBJ2-3	NA	CSASGSGSSTDTQYF	TGCAGTGCTAGCGGGTCGGGGTCCAGCACAGATACGCAGTATTTT
TRBV5-1	NA	TRBJ2-7	NA	CASSLTVQQLEQYF	TGCGCCAGCAGCTTGACAGTCCAGCAACTCGAGCAGTACTTC
TRBV19	TRBD2	TRBJ2-3	NA	CASSVGLAGATDTQYF	TGTGCCAGTAGTGTGGGACTAGCGGGAGCTACAGATACGCAGTATTTT
TRBV7-2	NA	TRBJ1-2	NA	CASSLALTGPNYGYTF	TGTGCCAGCAGCTTAGCGCTTACGGGGCCGAACTATGGCTACACCTTC
TRBV5-1	TRBD1	TRBJ2-7	NA	CASSLDRGQSVRYEQYF	TGCGCCAGCAGCTTGGACAGGGGCCAATCCGTGCGCTACGAGCAGTACTTC
TRBV5-4	NA	TRBJ1-4	NA	CASSGGLTATNEKLFF	TGTGCCAGCAGCGGGGGGCTGACAGCAACTAATGAAAAACTGTTTTTT
TRBV14	TRBD2	TRBJ2-1	NA	CASSRRTGTINEQFF	TGTGCCAGCAGCCGTCGTACCGGGACTATTAATGAGCAGTTCTTC
TRBV7-6	NA	TRBJ2-3	NA	CASSLAARGFWDTQYF	TGTGCCAGCAGCTTAGCTGCAAGGGGCTTTTGGGATACGCAGTATTTT
TRBV12-3/TRBV12-4	NA	TRBJ2-3	NA	CASSYERLDTQYF	TGTGCCAGCAGTTACGAGCGTTTAGATACGCAGTATTTT
TRBV29-1	NA	TRBJ2-1	few	CSVEGSSYNEQFF	TGCAGCGTTGAAGGTAGCTCCTACAATGAGCAGTTCTTC
TRBV10-3	TRBD1	TRBJ1-2	NA	CAIRLGQETYGYTF	TGTGCCATCAGATTGGGACAGGAGACATATGGCTACACCTTC
TRBV7-3	TRBD2	TRBJ2-1	few	CASSSHRRLADSYNEQFF	TGTGCCAGCAGCTCCCATAGGCGACTAGCGGATTCCTACAATGAGCAGTTCTTC
TRBV12-3/TRBV12-4	NA	TRBJ2-5	NA	CASSRNGDHWEEQYF	TGTGCCAGCAGCCGTAATGGAGACCACTGGGAAGAGCAGTACTTC
TRBV6-6	NA	TRBJ2-2	few	CASSYGGDTGELFF	TGTGCCAGCAGTTACGGGGGCGACACCGGGGAGCTGTTTTTT
TRBV7-9	TRBD1	TRBJ2-1	few	CASSFLTGQGFSYNEQFF	TGTGCCAGCAGCTTTCTTACAGGACAGGGATTCTCCTACAATGAGCAGTTCTTC
TRBV11-2	NA	TRBJ2-7	NA	CASSLDPGAFGEQYF	TGTGCCAGCAGCTTAGATCCCGGGGCTTTTGGCGAGCAGTACTTC
TRBV20-1	TRBD2	TRBJ2-1	NA	CSAKLAGVANEQFF	TGCAGTGCAAAACTAGCGGGAGTAGCCAATGAGCAGTTCTTC
TRBV2	NA	TRBJ2-5	few	CASPPETQYF	TGTGCCAGCCCCCCGGAGACCCAGTACTTC
TRBV5-1	TRBD2	TRBJ2-3	once	CASSLGGRITDTQYF	TGCGCCAGCAGCTTGGGCGGGAGAATAACAGATACGCAGTATTTT
TRBV5-1	NA	TRBJ2-1	NA	CASRDGGARNEQFF	TGCGCCAGCAGGGACGGGGGAGCCAGGAATGAGCAGTTCTTC
TRBV7-6	NA	TRBJ2-7	few	CASSLGGGQALHYEQYF	TGTGCCAGCAGCTTAGGTGGGGGCCAAGCCCTACACTACGAGCAGTACTTC
TRBV5-1	NA	TRBJ2-7	NA	CASSLAGGNEQYF	TGCGCCAGCAGCTTGGCAGGAGGGAACGAGCAGTACTTC
TRBV10-3	NA	TRBJ2-1	NA	CAISESVALMYNEQFF	TGTGCCATCAGTGAGTCGGTGGCTTTAATGTACAATGAGCAGTTCTTC
TRBV6-2/TRBV6-3	TRBD2	TRBJ2-7	NA	CASSFGLAGVEQYF	TGTGCCAGCAGTTTCGGACTAGCGGGGGTCGAGCAGTACTTC
TRBV7-8	NA	TRBJ2-5	NA	CASSWDTDQETQYF	TGTGCCAGCAGCTGGGACACGGACCAAGAGACCCAGTACTTC
TRBV3-1	NA	TRBJ2-2	NA	CASSQDGRATGELFF	TGTGCCAGCAGCCAAGATGGGAGAGCCACCGGGGAGCTGTTTTTT
TRBV5-1	TRBD2	TRBJ2-3	few	CASSILARLAEDTQYF	TGCGCCAGCAGCATTCTGGCACGACTAGCGGAAGATACGCAGTATTTT
TRBV29-1	TRBD2	TRBJ2-1	once	CSSGGRAGGPNEQFF	TGCAGCTCCGGAGGACGAGCGGGGGGGCCTAATGAGCAGTTCTTC
TRBV29-1	NA	TRBJ2-5	NA	CSAADSQETQYF	TGCAGCGCCGCGGACAGCCAAGAGACCCAGTACTTC
TRBV27	NA	TRBJ1-5	NA	CASRPSVGNQPQHF	TGTGCCAGCAGGCCTTCGGTTGGCAATCAGCCCCAGCATTTT
TRBV24-1	TRBD1	TRBJ2-3	NA	CATSAHPGGVSSTDTQYF	TGTGCCACCAGCGCTCACCCAGGGGGTGTCTCTAGCACAGATACGCAGTATTTT
TRBV20-1	NA	TRBJ1-4	NA	CSARGSNEKLFF	TGCAGTGCTAGAGGTTCCAATGAAAAACTGTTTTTT
TRBV6-2/TRBV6-3	NA	TRBJ2-5	NA	CASGNARPRGVGETQYF	TGTGCCAGCGGTAATGCCCGTCCGAGGGGTGTCGGAGAGACCCAGTACTTC
TRBV12-3/TRBV12-4	NA	TRBJ2-7	few	CASSLSPKTYEQYF	TGTGCCAGCAGTTTGTCCCCCAAGACTTACGAGCAGTACTTC
TRBV5-1	TRBD2	TRBJ2-3	many	CASSWGLAEDTQYF	TGCGCCAGCAGCTGGGGACTAGCGGAAGATACGCAGTATTTT
TRBV12-3/TRBV12-4	NA	TRBJ1-2	NA	CASSTTEYYGYTF	TGTGCCAGCAGTACGACGGAGTACTATGGCTACACCTTC
TRBV7-2	NA	TRBJ2-7	NA	CASSPQTNEQYF	TGTGCCAGCAGCCCCCAGACTAACGAGCAGTACTTC
TRBV6-1	NA	TRBJ2-7	NA	CASSILGSAQRPHEQYF	TGTGCCAGCAGTATTTTAGGGAGCGCACAGAGGCCCCACGAGCAGTACTTC
TRBV7-2	TRBD1	TRBJ1-5	NA	CASSRGQGTFQPQHF	TGTGCCAGCAGCCGAGGACAGGGTACGTTTCAGCCCCAGCATTTT
TRBV6-2/TRBV6-3	TRBD1	TRBJ2-3	NA	CASRADRGISTDTQYF	TGTGCCAGCAGGGCCGACAGGGGGATTAGCACAGATACGCAGTATTTT
TRBV15	TRBD2	TRBJ2-1	few	CATSRSAGGPYEQFF	TGTGCCACCAGCAGATCGGCGGGGGGGCCATATGAGCAGTTCTTC
TRBV4-3	NA	TRBJ2-5	few	CASSQDLVGGGRETQYF	TGCGCCAGCAGCCAAGATCTGGTAGGGGGGGGCCGAGAGACCCAGTACTTC